This T cell receptor (beta chain) was obtained from a study of human T cells and chemical hapten exposure. The wider study: Small discrepancies in pooled library volume mainly accounted for the varying TCR yields per sample.

Unique molecular identifiers were attached to individual cDNA molecules during library preparation. In the authors' workflow: The number of TCRs in each sample had a median of approximately 99,000 and spanned about 23,224 to 690,600. TCRdb independently ran MiXCR on the 5' RACE reads; one entry per CDR3 protein. These V and J calls originate from TCRdb's pipeline instead of the authors' own analysis. This sample has under 150,000 distinct CDR3 sequences, with approximately 19% found just once. The total RNA was obtained from whole blood that was not fractionated. Trimming removed 2 bases from V and 10 bases from J, with 9 bases in between. The CDR3 has 12 amino acids. Germline V gene lookup returns CDR1 LGHDT and CDR2 YNNKEL (reference sequence). Findings and caveats of the study: Following DPC sensitization, TCRs present above 1 in 1000 frequency showed no change.

Remarks on this clonotype: The target antigen is unknown.

The chain links TRBV3-1 to TRBJ1-5, with D perhaps TRBD1 (5 bases). The sequence derives from a human donor in good health. The CDR3: CASSQPQGPQHF. The CDR3 nucleotides are TGTGCCAGCAGCCAACCCCAGGGCCCCCAGCATTTT.